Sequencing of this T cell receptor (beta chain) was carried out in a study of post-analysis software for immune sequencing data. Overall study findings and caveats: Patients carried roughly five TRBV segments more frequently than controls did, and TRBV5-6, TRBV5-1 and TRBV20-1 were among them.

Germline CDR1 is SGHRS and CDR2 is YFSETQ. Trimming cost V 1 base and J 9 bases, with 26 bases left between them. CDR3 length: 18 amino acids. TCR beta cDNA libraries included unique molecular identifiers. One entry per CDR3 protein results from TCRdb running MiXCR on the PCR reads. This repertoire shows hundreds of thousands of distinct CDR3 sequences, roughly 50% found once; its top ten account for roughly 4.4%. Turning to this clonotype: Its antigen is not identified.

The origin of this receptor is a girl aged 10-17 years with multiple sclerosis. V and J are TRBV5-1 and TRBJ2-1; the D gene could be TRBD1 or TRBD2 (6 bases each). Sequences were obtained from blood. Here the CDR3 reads CASSLTGLGGISIGEQFF. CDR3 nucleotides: TGCGCCAGCAGCTTGACAGGGCTCGGAGGGATTAGTATCGGTGAGCAGTTCTTC.